The 22 T cell receptor beta chains below all came from one sample that was sequenced in a study of identical twins. TCRdb used MiXCR to reprocess the 5' RACE reads, holding one entry per CDR3 protein. The table records around 550,000 distinct CDR3 sequences, roughly 15% of them present only once. The data also belong to a second study, concerning yellow fever vaccine responses in identical twins.

The sequencing input was CD4+ T cells sorted from blood. The source is a woman aged 18-29 years in good health.

The J gene is TRBJ2-3, the V gene TRBV7-3, with TRBD1 matching over 7 bases. The CDR3 sequence is 15 residues long. V dropped 7 bases and J dropped 2; count of bases not matched to a gene: 9. CDR1 and CDR2 (germline): SGHTA, FQGTGA. The CDR3 reads CASTPTGTATDTQYF. The CDR3 DNA follows: TGTGCCAGCACACCCACCGGGACAGCCACAGATACGCAGTATTTT.

This clonotype was detected ten times or more. CDR3 in amino acids: CASTTSGSSYNEQFF. For the CDR3, the DNA is TGTGCCAGCACGACTAGCGGAAGCTCCTACAATGAGCAGTTCTTC. The V gene is TRBV2, the J gene TRBJ2-1; 9 bases match TRBD2. CDR3 length equals 15 residues. Per the germline V gene, CDR1 is SNHLY and CDR2 is FYNNEI. V shed 7 bases and J 0 bases; nucleotides not matched to a gene: 4.

The V call is TRBV12-3 or TRBV12-4, the J call TRBJ2-3; D ambiguous. The CDR3 runs to 15 residues. Trimming took 3 bases from V and 0 from J, leaving 10 bases between them. This chain's CDR3 is CASSFGDASTDTQYF. The DNA of the CDR3 is TGTGCCAGCAGTTTCGGTGATGCCAGCACAGATACGCAGTATTTT.

The chain joins TRBV5-1 to TRBJ2-7; D uncertain. The germline CDR1 and CDR2 sequences are SGHRS and YFSETQ. CDR3 size: 11 residues. Trimming removed 2 bases at V and 5 bases at J, with 5 bases between. The CDR3 DNA is TGCGCCAGCAGCTTTGATGACGAGCAGTACTTC. It translates to CASSFDDEQYF.

This chain uses TRBV24-1 with TRBJ1-2; D is uncertain. Germline CDR1 reads KGHDR; CDR2 reads SFDVKD. Deletions cut 7 bases from V and 4 bases from J, with 15 bases between. This CDR3 contains 14 residues. DNA for the CDR3: TGTGCCACCAGATTAGGCCAACCGTTCTATGGCTACACCTTC. As protein: CATRLGQPFYGYTF.

This clonotype has more than one count but fewer than ten. This chain joins TRBV29-1 and TRBJ2-5; the D gene is possibly TRBD1 (8 bases). The CDR3 length is 12 residues. Trimming left V 7 bases short and J 7 bases short, with 16 bases between. CDR1 SQVTM and CDR2 ANQGSEA come from the germline V gene. The CDR3 nucleotides are TGCAGCGGGGGGGGACAGGAACCGACCCAGTACTTC. This sequence encodes CSGGGQEPTQYF.

The chain links TRBV29-1 to TRBJ2-2, with a tentative D call TRBD1 (5 bases). CDR3 length equals 12 residues. Trimming took 5 bases from V and 8 from J, leaving 12 bases between them. CDR1 SQVTM and CDR2 ANQGSEA come from the germline V gene. The DNA for the CDR3 is TGCAGCGTTTTTGAAGGGGTGGGGGAGCTGTTTTTT. Translation: CSVFEGVGELFF.

This clonotype was recorded a few times. The J gene is TRBJ1-2, the V gene TRBV10-3; D is unclear. The V end was cut by 2 bases, the J end by 8 bases, with 6 bases between. This CDR3 is 11 amino acids long. CDR1 ENHRY and CDR2 SYGVKD come from the germline V gene. This chain's CDR3 is CAISEGLGYTF. In DNA, the CDR3 is TGTGCCATCAGTGAGGGCCTCGGCTACACCTTC.

The chain has TRBV2 and TRBJ1-2; 9 bases are shared with TRBD1. Trimming cost V 7 bases and J 4 bases; bases outside gene matches: 13. The CDR3 spans 16 residues. CDR1 and CDR2 from the germline V gene are SNHLY and FYNNEI. CDR3 DNA sequence: TGTGCCAGCACTAACGGGGTTGGACAGGGGAGCTATGGCTACACCTTC. Translated: CASTNGVGQGSYGYTF.

This clonotype showed up just a few times. The chain has TRBV6-1 and TRBJ2-7; D is possibly TRBD1 or TRBD2 (5 bases each). V was clipped by 6 bases and J by 7 bases, with 28 bases between them. The CDR3 runs to 17 residues. Germline V gene data show CDR1 as MNHNS and CDR2 as SASEGT. CDR3 region: CASSRGTEVKGMREQYF. In DNA, the CDR3 is TGTGCCAGCAGCCGAGGGACCGAGGTTAAGGGAATGCGAGAGCAGTACTTC.

Concerning this clonotype: The germline gene is not matched at one end of the junction; a read error may be the cause. The chain has TRBV11-2 and TRBJ2-2; 10 nucleotides match TRBD2. The CDR3 runs to 18 residues. The germline CDR1 and CDR2 sequences are SGHAT and FQNNGV. The CDR3: CASRYRAGLASNSGELFF. In nucleotides, the CDR3 is TGTGCCAGCAGGTATCGAGCGGGACTAGCGTCGAACAGCGGGGAGCTGTTTTTT.

This chain links TRBV20-1 with TRBJ2-2, with D perhaps matching TRBD1 (6 bases). Trimming shortened V by 2 bases and J by 0 bases, and 7 bases separated the two germline ends. The germline V gene encodes CDR1 DFQATT and CDR2 SNEGSKA (reference sequence). This CDR3 has 14 amino acids. The CDR3, as DNA: TGCAGTGCTAGAAAGGGGGCGAACACCGGGGAGCTGTTTTTT. Protein: CSARKGANTGELFF.

The V gene is TRBV6-4, the J gene TRBJ2-1; 11 nucleotides agree with TRBD2. The germline V gene encodes CDR1 MRHNA and CDR2 SNTAGT. Unmatched junction bases numbered 6, after V lost 3 bases and J lost 8 bases. This CDR3 is 15 amino acids long. The CDR3, as DNA: TGTGCCAGCAGTGAAGGTAGCGGGAGGGGTTATGAGCAGTTCTTC. Translation: CASSEGSGRGYEQFF.

The chain combines TRBV10-3 with TRBJ2-3; D uncertain. The CDR3 spans 12 residues. The V gene lost 4 bases and the J gene lost 2 bases, with 4 bases spanning the gap. Germline CDR1 and CDR2: ENHRY and SYGVKD. This CDR3 reads CAISAVTDTQYF. For the CDR3, the DNA is TGTGCCATCAGTGCCGTCACAGATACGCAGTATTTT.

The CDR3 spells CASSWGTLDRNYGYTF. DNA of the CDR3: TGTGCCAGCAGTTGGGGCACCCTCGACAGAAACTATGGCTACACCTTC. The chain carries TRBV11-2 and TRBJ1-2, with a possible D match to TRBD1 (5 bases). Trimming cost V 6 bases and J 2 bases, with 19 bases left between them. This CDR3 is 16 amino acids long. Germline V gene data show CDR1 as SGHAT and CDR2 as FQNNGV.

The rearrangement joins TRBV20-1 to TRBJ2-3; D is unclear. Germline V gene lookup returns CDR1 DFQATT and CDR2 SNEGSKA (reference sequence). The CDR3 spans 13 residues. The V end lost 2 bases, the J end lost 5 bases, and 11 bases lay between the germline ends. This chain's CDR3 is CSARSTVGDTQYF. CDR3 DNA sequence: TGCAGTGCTAGATCTACCGTGGGAGATACGCAGTATTTT.

The chain couples TRBV24-1 to TRBJ2-5; weak D call: TRBD2 (6 bases). Germline values: CDR1 KGHDR, CDR2 SFDVKD. The CDR3 loop spans 14 amino acids. V was cut by 6 bases and J by 5 bases, with 15 bases left in between. In DNA, the CDR3 is TGTGCCACCAGTCGGGGACTGGACGGGGAGACCCAGTACTTC. It yields the protein CATSRGLDGETQYF.

This clonotype was seen more than once but under ten times. The chain links TRBV20-1 to TRBJ2-1; 8 bases are shared with TRBD2. J lost 10 bases, V lost 5 bases, and 19 bases had no gene match. Germline CDR1 and CDR2: DFQATT and SNEGSKA (reference sequence). The CDR3 is 16 residues long. CDR3 sequence: CSARAGALRLAGEQFF. The CDR3 nucleotides are TGCAGTGCTCGAGCGGGAGCTCTGAGACTAGCCGGAGAGCAGTTCTTC.

V gene TRBV7-9 combines with J gene TRBJ1-1; TRBD1 is a possible D gene (6 bases). CDR1 is SEHNR, CDR2 FQNEAQ, per germline (reference sequence). This CDR3 contains 13 residues. V was pared by 5 bases and J by 11 bases, with 18 bases between. CDR3 bases: TGTGCCAGCAGCCAGAACTGGGGGGCGATGGCTTTCTTT. It encodes CASSQNWGAMAFF. The complete variable domain, with remaining parts taken from reference TRBV7-9 and TRBJ1-1, reads DTGVSQNPRHKITKRGQNVTFRCDPISEHNRLYWYRQTLGQGPEFLTYFQNEAQLEKSRLLSDRFSAERPKGSFSTLEIQRTEQGDSAMYLCASSQNWGAMAFFGQGTRLTVV.

This clonotype was found a few times. CDR3 protein: CASSLLAASYNEQFF. The CDR3, as DNA: TGTGCCAGCAGCCTACTAGCGGCCTCCTACAATGAGCAGTTCTTC. This chain joins TRBV7-9 and TRBJ2-1; 8 bases agree with TRBD2. This CDR3 is 15 amino acids long. The germline CDR1 and CDR2 sequences are SEHNR and FQNEAQ (reference sequence). After removal of 5 bases from V and 0 bases from J, the junction contained 3 bases not matched to a gene.

This clonotype was detected a few times. The gene calls are TRBV18 and TRBJ2-1; 11 bases line up with TRBD2. Germline V gene lookup returns CDR1 KGHSH and CDR2 LQKENI. Trimming took 0 bases from V and 4 from J; bases not matched to a gene: 5. The CDR3 is 17 residues long. CDR3 region: CASSPPSTSGSYNEQFF. DNA for the CDR3: TGTGCCAGCTCACCACCGTCTACTAGCGGGAGTTACAATGAGCAGTTCTTC. The entire variable domain, with the rest obtained from reference TRBV18 and TRBJ2-1, is as follows: NAGVMQNPRHLVRRRGQEARLRCSPMKGHSHVYWYRQLPEEGLKFMVYLQKENIIDESGMPKERFSAEFPKEGPSILRIQQVVRGDSAAYFCASSPPSTSGSYNEQFFGPGTRLTVL.

The rearrangement links TRBV9 to TRBJ2-3; D is unclear. Trimming pared 0 bases from V and 3 bases from J, leaving 5 bases between. The CDR3 runs 13 residues. Germline V gene lookup returns CDR1 SGDLS and CDR2 YYNGEE. Here the CDR3 DNA reads TGTGCCAGCAGCGTAGGCTGGACAGATACGCAGTATTTT. This sequence encodes CASSVGWTDTQYF.